This T cell receptor beta chain comes out of a study of T cells after yellow fever vaccination (dated by TCRdb to about 2019). Notes on the research overall: The SMART-Seq v4 Ultra Low Input RNA kit was used to prepare libraries from fractions with low cell numbers. Blood was drawn at multiple timepoints before and after primary and secondary immunization, with bulk PBMC replicates and cell subsets isolated. Two healthy male donors, one aged 18 to 30 and one aged 30 to 39 years, were included in the cohort. Bulk TCR alpha and beta repertoires were sequenced longitudinally to track T-cell clones before and after primary and booster YFV17D yellow fever vaccination.

Notes on this clonotype: Its recognized antigen is unknown. No clone much larger than this one lies a single base away; base qualities are absent.

Including the terminal cysteine and phenylalanine, the CDR3 comprises 14 residues. Left in the record is the CDR3 DNA by itself, 42 bases read in frame from the first base. Between the V and J ends, shortened by 6 bases and 1 base respectively, the junction contains 10 bases. The CDR1 and CDR2 encoded by the germline V gene are MNHNS and SASEGT. Synthesis of TCR cDNA relied on 5'RACE template switching, a step that introduced a universal primer site along with unique molecular identifiers. Priming of cDNA synthesis was performed from both the TCR alpha and TCR beta constant segments. Libraries were amplified in two PCR steps, with sample barcodes and sequencing adapters added in the second step. Libraries were sequenced on Illumina HiSeq 2500 (2x100 bp) or NovaSeq (2x150 bp). Per the authors' processing: Demultiplexing of reads and collapsing into UMI consensus sequences were performed with MIGEC, and V(D)J alignment was carried out with MiXCR. Clonotypes responding to the vaccine were identified with edgeR on replicate PBMC samples, with the criteria of FDR below 0.01 and a log2 fold change above 5 up to day 15. Bulk clonotypes were assigned CD4 or CD8 identity according to which sequenced CD4 or CD8 repertoire held them at higher abundance. The public reads were run again by TCRdb, first through fastp at Q25 and then through MiXCR, and only productive beta chains were kept. Each CDR3 protein appears once, grouped with its most common genes and DNA. TCRdb's processing, not the authors' own work, is the source of the V and J calls. This sample holds about 400,000 distinct CDR3 sequences; 6.2% were observed only once. Of the sample, about 15% falls within the top ten clones.

What the research found in general, with its limitations: Only two donors were included in the study, so the extent to which the findings can be generalized is limited. Most clones expanded after primary vaccination (almost 98% of CD4 and about 85% of CD8) were re-detected after the booster, suggesting that broad memory maintenance occurred. A small fraction of clonotypes appeared in both the CD4 and CD8 compartments, likely as a result of convergent recombination. Compared with the primary T-cell response, the secondary T-cell response was weaker but faster, peaking on day 5 rather than day 15. Because abundant contaminating clonotypes from the bulk population could be contained in FACS-sorted repertoires, computational filtering was required.

Taken with the paper, the label for treatment or condition translates to: live attenuated yellow fever vaccine strain. At each blood-draw timepoint, two biological replicates of bulk PBMCs were obtained. PBMCs were isolated from peripheral blood using a standard Ficoll-Paque protocol. TriZol was used to extract RNA from bulk PBMCs, CD4 and CD8 fractions, and dextramer-positive and dextramer-negative fractions. The V and J genes are TRBV6-1 and TRBJ1-3, with the D gene not confidently named. The sample here was PBMCs, taken 5 days after the yellow fever booster vaccination. The clonotype comes from a man aged 25 to 40 who received the YFV17D yellow fever vaccine. The DNA sequence is TGTGCCAGCAGGAGGGAAGCGTCTGGAAACACCATATATTTT. Its coded protein is CASRREASGNTIYF.